A single T cell receptor (beta chain) is shown here with its context. This CDR3 has 14 amino acids. Per the germline V gene, CDR1 is MNHEY and CDR2 is SMNVEV (reference sequence). V was trimmed by 5 bases and J by 2 bases, leaving 13 bases between them. As handled by the study authors: The assay estimated nucleated cells by amplifying reference gene primers. Produced via immunoSEQ multiplex PCR; TCRdb's table is partial and in-frame only. V and J calls and clone size follow that table, whereas D and trimming were derived from the DNA. The table lists about 240,000 clones, approximately 80% of them singletons. Seattle enrolled patients during active infection and tracked them longitudinally. These data come from a study of blood T cell repertoires in COVID-19. Across the study: T cells, B-cell-depleted T cells, or PBMCs supplied cDNA or gDNA.

This TCR came from a woman of 80 years or more with COVID-19, enrolled during active disease. Sequencing was carried out using peripheral blood. The rearrangement uses TRBV27 and TRBJ2-7, with a tentative D call TRBD2 (6 bases). CDR3 DNA: TGTGCCAGCAGTCCTTGGGACTTCCCCTACGAGCAGTACTTC. This encodes CASSPWDFPYEQYF.